These T cell receptor beta chains were read from a single sample in a study of T-cell reconstitution after alpha-beta-depleted transplantation in children. TCRdb ran MiXCR on the PCR reads and lists one entry per CDR3 protein. The data hold about 400,000 distinct CDR3 sequences, with approximately 20% observed a single time. Material: PBMCs from the stem cell graft donor, obtained from the stem cell graft. These receptors all come from a human donor who donated a stem cell graft to a child with acute myeloid leukemia. The CDR3 runs from the conserved cysteine through the conserved F or W. D genes are given only for firm matches. Only some rows state a clone size, as once, few, many or a class for expanded clones.

V	J	D	size	CDR3	DNA
TRBV7-6	TRBJ2-7	NA	NA	CASRRTTGEFGEQYF	TGTGCCAGCAGAAGGACGACGGGCGAGTTTGGAGAGCAGTACTTC
TRBV12-3/TRBV12-4	TRBJ2-2	TRBD2	NA	CASSYRGSEGTGELFF	TGTGCCAGCAGTTATCGCGGGAGTGAGGGCACCGGGGAGCTGTTTTTT
TRBV20-1	TRBJ2-3	NA	many	CSARDERYTDTQYF	TGCAGTGCTAGAGATGAACGATACACAGATACGCAGTATTTT
TRBV28	TRBJ1-4	NA	once	CASRRGGGHEKLFF	TGTGCCAGCAGGAGAGGGGGTGGTCATGAAAAACTGTTTTTT
TRBV28	TRBJ1-5	TRBD1	few	CASREGQGVSNQPQHF	TGTGCCAGCAGGGAAGGACAGGGGGTTAGCAATCAGCCCCAGCATTTT
TRBV20-1	TRBJ2-1	TRBD2	many	CSARELAGAYNEQFF	TGCAGTGCTAGAGAACTAGCGGGAGCCTACAATGAGCAGTTCTTC
TRBV6-1	TRBJ2-5	NA	few	CASSDRVVGQETQYF	TGTGCCAGCAGTGACAGGGTAGTGGGGCAAGAGACCCAGTACTTC
TRBV29-1	TRBJ2-5	TRBD1	few	CSVNRGVGETQYF	TGCAGCGTAAACAGGGGCGTGGGGGAGACCCAGTACTTC
TRBV29-1	TRBJ2-3	TRBD2	many	CSARLAGVRDTQYF	TGCAGCGCCCGTCTAGCGGGAGTTAGAGATACGCAGTATTTT
TRBV10-2	TRBJ2-2	TRBD1	NA	CASSGPGQGNTGELFF	TGCGCCAGCTCTGGCCCGGGACAGGGGAACACCGGGGAGCTGTTTTTT
TRBV9	TRBJ2-7	TRBD2	few	CASSQFRTSGTHEQYF	TGTGCCAGCTCCCAATTTAGGACTAGCGGCACACACGAGCAGTACTTC
TRBV24-1	TRBJ2-3	TRBD2	NA	CATSDPLGLAGATDTQYF	TGTGCCACCAGTGACCCCCTGGGACTAGCGGGAGCGACAGATACGCAGTATTTT
TRBV5-1	TRBJ2-7	TRBD2	NA	CASSTRGLAGEGEQYF	TGCGCCAGCAGCACGCGGGGACTAGCGGGAGAAGGAGAGCAGTACTTC
TRBV5-1	TRBJ2-7	NA	NA	CASSLDTGKSYEQYF	TGCGCCAGCAGCTTGGATACAGGGAAGTCCTACGAGCAGTACTTC
TRBV15	TRBJ2-3	TRBD2	many	CATSRVPRREGTADTQYF	TGTGCCACCAGCAGAGTGCCGCGGCGGGAGGGCACTGCAGATACGCAGTATTTT
TRBV20-1	TRBJ2-2	NA	few	CSAWQNTGELFF	TGCAGTGCTTGGCAGAACACCGGGGAGCTGTTTTTT
TRBV7-9	TRBJ2-7	NA	NA	CASSLREAYEQYF	TGTGCCAGCAGCTTACGAGAAGCCTACGAGCAGTACTTC
TRBV29-1	TRBJ2-7	TRBD1	many	CSVEEPGTGDYEQYF	TGCAGCGTTGAGGAACCCGGGACAGGGGACTACGAGCAGTACTTC
TRBV5-1	TRBJ2-7	TRBD1	NA	CASSSTGVVYEQYF	TGCGCCAGCAGCTCGACAGGGGTGGTTTACGAGCAGTACTTC
TRBV5-1	TRBJ2-7	NA	NA	CASSADSAYEQYF	TGCGCCAGCAGCGCAGACAGTGCCTACGAGCAGTACTTC
TRBV4-1	TRBJ2-7	TRBD2	few	CASSQEGLASSYEQYF	TGCGCCAGCAGCCAAGAAGGACTAGCGAGCTCCTACGAGCAGTACTTC
TRBV5-1	TRBJ1-1	TRBD1	NA	CASSVNRGPDTEAFF	TGCGCCAGCAGCGTCAACAGGGGGCCGGACACTGAAGCTTTCTTT
TRBV2	TRBJ2-2	TRBD1	NA	CASSEWTGGDGELFF	TGTGCCAGCAGTGAATGGACAGGGGGCGACGGGGAGCTGTTTTTT
TRBV20-1	TRBJ1-1	NA	many	CSARDYGRGLTEAFF	TGCAGTGCTAGAGATTACGGCAGGGGCCTTACTGAAGCTTTCTTT
TRBV20-1	TRBJ2-1	TRBD2	NA	CSAPSRLAGFDEQFF	TGCAGTGCACCATCCAGGCTAGCGGGATTCGATGAGCAGTTCTTC
TRBV3-1	TRBJ2-1	TRBD2	NA	CASSQDASGSYNEQFF	TGTGCCAGCAGCCAAGATGCTAGCGGGTCGTACAATGAGCAGTTCTTC
TRBV28	TRBJ2-7	NA	NA	CASSLPARNTLKRASYEQYF	TGTGCCAGCAGTTTACCTGCCCGGAACACATTAAAGAGAGCGTCCTACGAGCAGTACTTC
TRBV29-1	TRBJ2-6	NA	many	CSVPGTSSGANVLTF	TGCAGCGTTCCGGGAACCAGCTCTGGGGCCAACGTCCTGACTTTC
TRBV10-3	TRBJ1-1	NA	many	CAISESPQGGTEAFF	TGTGCCATCAGTGAGTCACCCCAGGGAGGCACTGAAGCTTTCTTT
TRBV30	TRBJ2-3	TRBD1	NA	CACPDRASTDTQYF	TGTGCCTGCCCGGACAGGGCATCCACAGATACGCAGTATTTT
TRBV5-6	TRBJ2-3	TRBD2	many	CASSLLAGTDTQYF	TGTGCCAGCAGCTTACTAGCGGGCACAGATACGCAGTATTTT
TRBV5-1	TRBJ1-1	TRBD1	NA	CASSPRDSKMNTEAFF	TGCGCCAGCAGCCCTCGGGACAGTAAGATGAACACTGAAGCTTTCTTT
TRBV12-3/TRBV12-4	TRBJ2-7	NA	few	CASSLIPNGYEQYF	TGTGCCAGCAGTTTAATTCCGAACGGCTACGAGCAGTACTTC
TRBV20-1	TRBJ2-5	NA	few	CSASGSRETQYF	TGCAGTGCTAGCGGTAGTCGGGAGACCCAGTACTTC
TRBV4-3	TRBJ2-1	NA	NA	CASSQLRPGSLTYNEQFF	TGCGCCAGCAGCCAATTAAGACCGGGATCCCTTACCTACAATGAGCAGTTCTTC
TRBV27	TRBJ2-5	NA	NA	CASRRAGGGETQYF	TGTGCCAGCCGAAGGGCTGGCGGTGGAGAGACCCAGTACTTC